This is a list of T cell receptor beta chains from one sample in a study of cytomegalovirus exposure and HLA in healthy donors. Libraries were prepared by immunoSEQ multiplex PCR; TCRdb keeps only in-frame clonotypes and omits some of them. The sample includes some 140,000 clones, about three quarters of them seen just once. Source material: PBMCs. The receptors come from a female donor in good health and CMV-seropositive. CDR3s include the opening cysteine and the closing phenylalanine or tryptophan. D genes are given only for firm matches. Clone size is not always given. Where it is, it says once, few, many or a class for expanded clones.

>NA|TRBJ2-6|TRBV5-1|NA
TGCGCCAGCAGGGAATCTAGCGTAAGCTCTGGGGCCAACGTCCTGACTTTC
CASRESSVSSGANVLTF
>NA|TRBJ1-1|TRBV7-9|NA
TGTGCCAGCAGCTTATTTCGAGGGTCGGGCACTGAAGCTTTCTTT
CASSLFRGSGTEAFF
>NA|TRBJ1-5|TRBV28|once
TGTGCCAGCAGTTTTTCGGGGAATCAGCCCCAGCATTTT
CASSFSGNQPQHF
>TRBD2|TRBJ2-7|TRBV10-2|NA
TGCGCCAGCAGGTCCCCACTAGCGGGAGAGTCCTACGAGCAGTACTTC
CASRSPLAGESYEQYF
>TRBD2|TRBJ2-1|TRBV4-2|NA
TGTGCCAGCAGCCAAGGGGGGACTAGCGGGAACAATGAGCAGTTCTTC
CASSQGGTSGNNEQFF
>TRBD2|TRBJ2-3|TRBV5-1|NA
TGCGCCAGCAGACGTGACCCACAGGGACTAGCCACAGATATGCAGTATTTT
CASRRDPQGLATDMQYF
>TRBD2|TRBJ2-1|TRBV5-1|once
TGCGCCAGCAGCTTGCGGGCTAGCGGGGTTTCCTACAATGAGCAGTTCTTC
CASSLRASGVSYNEQFF
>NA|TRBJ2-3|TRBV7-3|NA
TGTGCCAGCAGCTCAGGGGACACAGATACGCAGTATTTT
CASSSGDTDTQYF
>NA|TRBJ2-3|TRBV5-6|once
TGTGCCAGCAGCCCCAGGACATTCTTCACAGATACGCAGTATTTT
CASSPRTFFTDTQYF
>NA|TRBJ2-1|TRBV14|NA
TGTGCCAGCAGCACCGGGACAAGCTCCTACAATGAGCAGTTCTTC
CASSTGTSSYNEQFF
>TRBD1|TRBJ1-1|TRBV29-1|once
TGCAGCGTCGGGACAGGGACCACTGAAGCTTTCTTT
CSVGTGTTEAFF
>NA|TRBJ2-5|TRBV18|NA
TGTGCCAGCTCATCCTCCAGCGGCCAAGAGACCCAGTACTTC
CASSSSSGQETQYF
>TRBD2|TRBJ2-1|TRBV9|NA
TGTGCCAGCAGCGCCAGCATTCAATACCCTAGAGGGCGGGAGACGGGCAATGAGCAGTTCTTC
CASSASIQYPRGRETGNEQFF
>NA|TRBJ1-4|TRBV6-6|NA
TGTGCCAGCCAAGATCACAGTGCGGGTGAAAAACTGTTTTTT
CASQDHSAGEKLFF